One and the same sample provided the 17 T cell receptor beta chains below, sequenced in a study of OX40 agonist ivuxolimab in advanced cancers. Sequenced by immunoSEQ multiplex PCR; TCRdb stores in-frame clones only, minus some. The data show roughly 8,600 clones, more than 70% seen once. Source: CD4+ or CD8+ T cells sorted from blood, taken in a trial of the OX40 agonist ivuxolimab. The source is an adult with an advanced solid tumor such as melanoma, head and neck, liver or kidney cancer.

The table lists this clone with a count of one. The chain uses TRBV5-5 and TRBJ1-3, with D hard to call. Germline-derived CDR1 and CDR2 are SGHKS and YYEKEE (reference sequence). The CDR3 is made up of 15 amino acids. V lost 0 bases and J 0 bases, leaving 7 bases between the germline ends. The CDR3 is CASSLGEFSGNTIYF. The CDR3 DNA reads TGTGCCAGCAGCTTGGGGGAGTTCTCTGGAAACACCATATATTTT.

The gene calls are TRBV7-9 and TRBJ2-7; D unclear. Germline CDR1 and CDR2: SEHNR and FQNEAQ (reference sequence). The CDR3 is made up of 12 amino acids. Trimming took off 1 base at V and 4 bases at J, with 5 bases between the two ends. In DNA, the CDR3 is TGTGCCAGCAGCTTAGGTGTTTACGAGCAGTACTTC. Its protein product is CASSLGVYEQYF.

This clone turned up a few times. J is TRBJ2-6 and V is TRBV27; no clear D gene. The germline V and J ends were trimmed by 3 bases and 0 bases, with 6 bases remaining between them. Per germline, CDR1 MNHEY and CDR2 SMNVEV (reference sequence). The CDR3 is 15 amino acids. In nucleotides, the CDR3 is TGTGCCAGCAGTTTCAGTTACTCTGGGGCCAACGTCCTGACTTTC. It encodes CASSFSYSGANVLTF.

This chain links TRBV19 with TRBJ1-2; TRBD1 might be the D (5 bases). The CDR3 contains 14 residues. Germline V gene sequence: CDR1 LNHDA, CDR2 SQIVND (reference sequence). V was trimmed by 0 bases and J by 8 bases, leaving 13 bases between them. The CDR3 nucleotides are TGTGCCAGTAGTATAGATAGGCAGGGTGGAGGCTACACCTTC. This codes for CASSIDRQGGGYTF.

This chain joins TRBV6-5 and TRBJ2-7; TRBD2 matches 10 bases. The tail of the sequence fits TRBJ2-1 better, so the J call may be wrong. From germline, CDR1 is MNHEY and CDR2 SVGAGI. There are 15 residues in the CDR3. CDR3 residues: CASSPIAGGDNEQFF. CDR3 in DNA: TGTGCCAGCAGTCCTATAGCGGGGGGAGACAATGAGCAGTTCTTC.

J is TRBJ1-1 and V is TRBV7-9, with a tentative D call TRBD1 (6 bases). CDR1 and CDR2 (germline): SEHNR, FQNEAQ (reference sequence). Trimming removed 10 bases at V and 2 bases at J, with 14 bases between. The CDR3 totals 13 residues. The CDR3 protein is CATDNRANTEAFF. CDR3 nucleotide sequence: TGTGCCACCGACAACAGGGCAAACACTGAAGCTTTCTTT.

V and J are TRBV19 and TRBJ2-7; D is ambiguous. V dropped 0 bases and J dropped 7 bases, with 13 bases sitting between them. This CDR3 is 14 amino acids long. Germline-derived CDR1 and CDR2 are LNHDA and SQIVND (reference sequence). Here the CDR3 reads CASSIDVASREQYF. CDR3 bases: TGTGCCAGTAGTATAGATGTTGCTTCGAGGGAGCAGTACTTC.

The chain recombines TRBV11-3 with TRBJ2-7, with a possible D match to TRBD2 (7 bases). This CDR3 spans 13 amino acids. The germline CDR1 and CDR2 sequences are SGHNT and YENEEA. The CDR3 bases are TGTGCATCGGCGCGGGGGCCCTCCTACGAGCAGTACTTC. It is translated as CASARGPSYEQYF.

The chain is built from TRBV5-1 and TRBJ2-7; 10 bases fit TRBD1. CDR3 size: 14 residues. V trimming: 4 bases; J trimming: 5 bases; junction bases outside the gene matches: 6. Germline CDR1 is SGHRS and CDR2 is YFSETQ. The CDR3 protein is CASSLGTGEDEQYF. CDR3 in DNA: TGCGCCAGCAGCCTAGGGACAGGGGAGGACGAGCAGTACTTC. Full variable domain (missing parts from reference TRBV5-1 and TRBJ2-7): KAGVTQTPRYLIKTRGQQVTLSCSPISGHRSVSWYQQTPGQGLQFLFEYFSETQRNKGNFPGRFSGRQFSNSRSEMNVSTLELGDSALYLCASSLGTGEDEQYFGPGTRLTVT.

The rearrangement links TRBV5-1 to TRBJ2-2, with 8 bases matching TRBD2. The length of the CDR3 is 16 residues. Germline CDR1 SGHRS, CDR2 YFSETQ. V gave up 0 bases and J gave up 4 bases; unmatched junction bases: 5. DNA for the CDR3: TGCGCCAGCAGCTTGGCGGGAGGGTCAGGCACCGGGGAGCTGTTTTTT. Its protein is CASSLAGGSGTGELFF.

This chain connects TRBV6-6 to TRBJ2-1; 7 bases match TRBD2. CDR1 and CDR2 (germline): MNHNY, SVGAGI (reference sequence). The CDR3 has 16 amino acids. Unmatched junction bases numbered 16, after V lost 9 bases and J lost 5 bases. CDR3 amino acids: CASSPFGGGGDNEQFF. CDR3 DNA sequence: TGTGCCAGTTCACCCTTTGGGGGGGGTGGGGACAATGAGCAGTTCTTC.

The chain uses TRBV5-6 and TRBJ1-1; the D is unclear. This CDR3 spans 14 amino acids. Looked up from germline, CDR1 is SGHDT and CDR2 is YYEEEE. V lost 0 bases and J lost 1, with 7 bases in between. Here the CDR3 reads CASSLAYQNTEAFF. The CDR3 DNA sequence: TGTGCCAGCAGCTTGGCGTACCAGAACACTGAAGCTTTCTTT.

The V and J genes are TRBV11-2 and TRBJ1-4; D is unclear. This CDR3 region has 17 residues. V was trimmed by 0 bases and J by 2 bases, leaving 13 bases between them. The germline V gene encodes CDR1 SGHAT and CDR2 FQNNGV. The CDR3 bases are TGTGCCAGCAGCTTAGATGGTGGATCCTACACTAATGAAAAACTGTTTTTT. Translated, it gives CASSLDGGSYTNEKLFF. The full variable domain, completed using reference TRBV11-2 and TRBJ1-4, is EAGVAQSPRYKIIEKRQSVAFWCNPISGHATLYWYQQILGQGPKLLIQFQNNGVVDDSQLPKDRFSAERLKGVDSTLKIQPAKLEDSAVYLCASSLDGGSYTNEKLFFGSGTQLSVL.

The V call is TRBV15, the J call TRBJ2-5, with 10 positions matching TRBD1. This CDR3 is built from 16 residues. The trim removed 3 bases at V and 5 bases at J, leaving 9 bases unmatched. The germline V gene encodes CDR1 LNHNV and CDR2 YYDKDF (reference sequence). The CDR3 bases are TGTGCCACCAGCAGTGCCCGGGACAGGGGTTGGGAGACCCAGTACTTC. As protein: CATSSARDRGWETQYF.

The V call is TRBV5-1, the J call TRBJ2-5, with D hard to call. V lost 4 bases to trimming and J lost 5 bases, with 15 bases between them. Germline assignment: CDR1 SGHRS and CDR2 YFSETQ. This CDR3 is built from 14 residues. The CDR3: CASSPYDPFETQYF. The CDR3 DNA reads as TGCGCCAGCAGCCCGTACGATCCATTCGAGACCCAGTACTTC.

The rearrangement links TRBV29-1 to TRBJ2-1, with D maybe TRBD1 (6 bases). V gave up 2 bases and J gave up 5 bases, with 13 bases separating them. Germline values: CDR1 SQVTM, CDR2 ANQGSEA. This CDR3 is built from 14 residues. The DNA of the CDR3 is TGCAGCGTTGAACAGGGGCTGGAGGACAATGAGCAGTTCTTC. This sequence encodes CSVEQGLEDNEQFF.

CDR3 sequence (DNA): TGTGCCAGCAGCGTAGATAACTATGGCTACACCTTC. This sequence encodes CASSVDNYGYTF. The V call is TRBV9, the J call TRBJ1-2; no clear D. Deletions cut 0 bases from V and 1 base from J, with 1 base between. Germline values: CDR1 SGDLS, CDR2 YYNGEE. The CDR3 sequence is 12 residues long.